This T cell receptor beta chain came from a study of tumor-infiltrating lymphocytes in primary liver carcinoma. Broader study findings: Only about 7-24% of top clones were detected in all five tumor regions.

Details on this clonotype: The antigen is not known. The germline gene is not matched at one end of the junction; a read error may be the cause.

A primer matching the constant region was used to make TCR beta cDNA from 450 to 500 ng of total RNA. A slightly modified ARM-PCR protocol with three nested multiplex PCR rounds produced these TCR beta libraries. TCRdb used MiXCR to reprocess the multiplex PCR reads, holding one entry per CDR3 protein. Altogether some 110,000 distinct CDR3 sequences are present, about four fifths being singletons, with the ten largest covering 15% to 25%. Unsorted bulk tissue, roughly 20-34 mg of it, served as the source for co-extraction of RNA and DNA. Surgical resection was used to treat these primary liver carcinoma patients. Infection with HBV was chronic in patients; they were treatment-naive. Sampling of each tumor involved five separate regions. The TCR was taken from a man aged 40-49 years with primary liver carcinoma and hepatitis B virus infection. The sequenced sample consisted of liver tumor tissue from sampling region 3. Subset denoted: tumor region T3, left-lateral pole.

CDR3 DNA: TGTGCCAGCACTACAGGGGGGGCGAGCACCTGTGAGCTGCTTTTT. Translation gives CASTTGGASTCELLF. V and J are TRBV6-6 and TRBJ2-2; weak D call: TRBD1 (8 bases). Germline loops: CDR1 MNHNY, CDR2 SVGAGI (reference sequence). The CDR3 runs to 15 residues.